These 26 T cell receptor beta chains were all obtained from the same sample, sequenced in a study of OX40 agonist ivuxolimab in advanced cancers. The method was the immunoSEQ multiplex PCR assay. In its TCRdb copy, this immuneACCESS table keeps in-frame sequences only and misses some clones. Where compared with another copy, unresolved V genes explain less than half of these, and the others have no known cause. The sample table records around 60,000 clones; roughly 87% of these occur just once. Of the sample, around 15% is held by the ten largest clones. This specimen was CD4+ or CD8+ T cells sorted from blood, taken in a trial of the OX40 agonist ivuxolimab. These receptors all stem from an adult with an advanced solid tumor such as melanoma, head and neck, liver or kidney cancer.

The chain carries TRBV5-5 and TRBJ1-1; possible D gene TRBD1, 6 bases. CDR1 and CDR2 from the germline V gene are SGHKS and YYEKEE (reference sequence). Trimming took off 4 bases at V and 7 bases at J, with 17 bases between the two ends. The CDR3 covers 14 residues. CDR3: CASSQDGGKYEAFF. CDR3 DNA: TGTGCCAGCAGCCAAGATGGGGGCAAATATGAAGCTTTCTTT.

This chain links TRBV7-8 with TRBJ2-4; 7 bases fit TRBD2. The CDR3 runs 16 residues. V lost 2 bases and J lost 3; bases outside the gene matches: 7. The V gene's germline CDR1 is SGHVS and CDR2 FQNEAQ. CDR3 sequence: CASSLYNKRDKNIQYF. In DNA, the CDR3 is TGTGCCAGCAGCTTATACAACAAGCGGGACAAAAACATTCAGTACTTC.

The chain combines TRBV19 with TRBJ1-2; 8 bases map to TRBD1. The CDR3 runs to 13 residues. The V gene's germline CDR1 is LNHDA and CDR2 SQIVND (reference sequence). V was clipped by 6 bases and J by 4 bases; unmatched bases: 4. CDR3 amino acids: CASSPQGAYGYTF. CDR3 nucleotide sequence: TGTGCCAGTAGCCCCCAGGGGGCCTATGGCTACACCTTC.

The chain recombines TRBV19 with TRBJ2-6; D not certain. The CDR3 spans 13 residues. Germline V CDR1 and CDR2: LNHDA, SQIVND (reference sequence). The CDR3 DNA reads TGTGCAACCGGCCCCGGTGGGGCCAACGTCCTGACTTTC. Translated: CATGPGGANVLTF.

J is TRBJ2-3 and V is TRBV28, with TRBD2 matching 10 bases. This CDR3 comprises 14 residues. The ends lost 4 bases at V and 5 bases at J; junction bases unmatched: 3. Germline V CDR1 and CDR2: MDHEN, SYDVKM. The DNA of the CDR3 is TGTGCCAGCAGTTCTAGCGGGAGAAGAGATACGCAGTATTTT. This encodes CASSSSGRRDTQYF.

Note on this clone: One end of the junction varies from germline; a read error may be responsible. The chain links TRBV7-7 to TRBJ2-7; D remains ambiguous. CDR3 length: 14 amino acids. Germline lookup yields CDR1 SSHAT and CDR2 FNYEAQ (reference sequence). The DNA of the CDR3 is TGTGCTAGCAGCGCCAGACAAGAGTCCTACGAGCAGTACTTC. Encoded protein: CASSARQESYEQYF. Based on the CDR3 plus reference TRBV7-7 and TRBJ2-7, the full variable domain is GAGVSQSPRYKVTKRGQDVTLRCDPISSHATLYWYQQALGQGPEFLTYFNYEAQPDKSGLPSDRFSAERPEGSISTLTIQRTEQRDSAMYRCASSARQESYEQYFGPGTRLTVT.

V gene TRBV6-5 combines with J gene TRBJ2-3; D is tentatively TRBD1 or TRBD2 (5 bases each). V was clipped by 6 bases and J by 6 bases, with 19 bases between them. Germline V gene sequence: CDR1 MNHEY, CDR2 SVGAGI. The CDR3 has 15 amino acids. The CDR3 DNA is TGTGCCAGCAGGGACTTGGGGCGTCTTAGCGATACGCAGTATTTT. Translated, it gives CASRDLGRLSDTQYF.

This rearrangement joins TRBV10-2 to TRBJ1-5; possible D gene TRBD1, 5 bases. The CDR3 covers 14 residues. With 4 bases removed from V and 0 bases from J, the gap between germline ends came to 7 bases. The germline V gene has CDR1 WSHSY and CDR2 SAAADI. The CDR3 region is CASSGGGSNQPQHF. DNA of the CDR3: TGCGCCAGCAGTGGGGGCGGTAGCAATCAGCCCCAGCATTTT.

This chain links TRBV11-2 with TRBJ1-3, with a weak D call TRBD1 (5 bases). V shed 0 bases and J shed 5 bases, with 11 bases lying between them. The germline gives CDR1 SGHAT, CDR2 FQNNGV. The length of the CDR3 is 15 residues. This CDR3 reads CASSLDGQGRNTIYF. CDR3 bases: TGTGCCAGCAGCTTAGACGGGCAGGGAAGAAACACCATATATTTT.

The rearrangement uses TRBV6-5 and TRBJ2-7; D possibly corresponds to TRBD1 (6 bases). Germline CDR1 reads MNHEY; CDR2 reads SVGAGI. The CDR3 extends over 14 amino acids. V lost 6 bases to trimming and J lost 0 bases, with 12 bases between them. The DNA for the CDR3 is TGTGCCAGCAGGGGTGACAGGAGCTCCTACGAGCAGTACTTC. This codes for CASRGDRSSYEQYF.

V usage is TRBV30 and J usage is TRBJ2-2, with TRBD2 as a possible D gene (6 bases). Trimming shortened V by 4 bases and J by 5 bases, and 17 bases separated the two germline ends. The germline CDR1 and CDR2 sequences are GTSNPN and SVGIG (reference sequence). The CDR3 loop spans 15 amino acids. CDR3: CAWKLEGSETGELFF. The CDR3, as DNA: TGTGCCTGGAAGTTGGAGGGTTCGGAAACCGGGGAGCTGTTTTTT.

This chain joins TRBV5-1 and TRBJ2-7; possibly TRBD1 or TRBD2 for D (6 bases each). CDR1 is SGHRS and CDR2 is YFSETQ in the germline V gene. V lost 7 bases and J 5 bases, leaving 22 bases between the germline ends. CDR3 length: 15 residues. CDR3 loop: CASRGGWGQRDEQYF. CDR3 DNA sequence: TGCGCCAGCCGAGGGGGTTGGGGGCAGCGGGACGAGCAGTACTTC.

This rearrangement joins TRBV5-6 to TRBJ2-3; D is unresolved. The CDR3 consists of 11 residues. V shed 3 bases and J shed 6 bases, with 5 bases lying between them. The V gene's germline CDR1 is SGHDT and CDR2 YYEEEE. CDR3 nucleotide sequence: TGTGCCAGCAGCTATATGGATACGCAGTATTTT. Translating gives CASSYMDTQYF.

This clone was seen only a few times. The CDR3 DNA sequence: TGCGCCAGCACTGACCGAGTTCCGGAAGAGACCCAGTACTTC. Residues: CASTDRVPEETQYF. The chain combines TRBV5-1 with TRBJ2-5; D is unclear. The length of the CDR3 is 14 residues. CDR1 is SGHRS, CDR2 YFSETQ, per germline. V lost 6 bases and J 3 bases, leaving 15 bases between the germline ends.

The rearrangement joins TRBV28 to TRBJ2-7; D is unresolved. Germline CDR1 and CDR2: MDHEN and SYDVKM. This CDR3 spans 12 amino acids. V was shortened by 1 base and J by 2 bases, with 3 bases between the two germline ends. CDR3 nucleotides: TGTGCCAGCAGTTTATTTACCTACGAGCAGTACTTC. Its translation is CASSLFTYEQYF.

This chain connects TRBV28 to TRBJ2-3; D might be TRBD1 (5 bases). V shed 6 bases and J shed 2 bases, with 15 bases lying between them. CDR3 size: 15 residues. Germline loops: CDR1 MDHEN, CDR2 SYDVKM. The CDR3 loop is CASSPTVRDTDTQYF. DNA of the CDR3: TGTGCCAGCAGCCCAACGGTCAGGGACACAGATACGCAGTATTTT.

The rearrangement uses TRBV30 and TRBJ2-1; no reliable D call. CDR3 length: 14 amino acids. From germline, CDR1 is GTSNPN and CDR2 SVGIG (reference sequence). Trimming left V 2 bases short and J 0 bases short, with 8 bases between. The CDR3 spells CAWSPRSSYNEQFF. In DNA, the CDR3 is TGTGCCTGGAGTCCACGGAGCTCCTACAATGAGCAGTTCTTC.

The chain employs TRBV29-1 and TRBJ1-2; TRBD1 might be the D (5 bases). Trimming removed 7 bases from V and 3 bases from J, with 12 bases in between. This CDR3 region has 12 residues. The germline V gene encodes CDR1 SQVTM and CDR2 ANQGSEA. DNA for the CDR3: TGCAGCGCCGGGACCGAATACTATGGCTACACCTTC. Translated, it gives CSAGTEYYGYTF.

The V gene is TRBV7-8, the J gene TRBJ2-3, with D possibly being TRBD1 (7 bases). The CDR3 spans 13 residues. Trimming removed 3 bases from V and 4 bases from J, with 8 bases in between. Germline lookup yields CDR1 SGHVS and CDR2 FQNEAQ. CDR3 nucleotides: TGTGCCAGCAGCTTCAGGGGGGCAGATACGCAGTATTTT. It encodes CASSFRGADTQYF.

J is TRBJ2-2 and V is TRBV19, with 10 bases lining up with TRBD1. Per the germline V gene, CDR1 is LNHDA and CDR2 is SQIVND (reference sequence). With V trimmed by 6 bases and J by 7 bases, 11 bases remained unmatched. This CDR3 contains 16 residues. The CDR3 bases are TGTGCCAGTAGCCCTCTGGGACAGGGGCCGGACGGGGAGCTGTTTTTT. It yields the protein CASSPLGQGPDGELFF.

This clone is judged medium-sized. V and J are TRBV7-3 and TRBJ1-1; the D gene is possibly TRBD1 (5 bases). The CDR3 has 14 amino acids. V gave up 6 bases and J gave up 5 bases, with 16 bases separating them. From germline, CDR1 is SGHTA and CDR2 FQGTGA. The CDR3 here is CASSPRDQGTEAFF. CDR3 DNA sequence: TGTGCCAGCAGTCCAAGGGACCAGGGTACTGAAGCTTTCTTT.

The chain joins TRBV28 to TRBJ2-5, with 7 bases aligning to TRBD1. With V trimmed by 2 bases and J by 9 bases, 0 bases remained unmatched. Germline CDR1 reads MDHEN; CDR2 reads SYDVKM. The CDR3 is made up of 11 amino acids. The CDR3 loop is CASSLRGPQYF. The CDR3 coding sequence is TGTGCCAGCAGTTTAAGGGGGCCCCAGTACTTC.

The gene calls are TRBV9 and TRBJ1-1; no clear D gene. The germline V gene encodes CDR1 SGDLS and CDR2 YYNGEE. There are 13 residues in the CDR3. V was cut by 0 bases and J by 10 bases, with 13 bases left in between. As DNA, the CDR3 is TGTGCCAGCAGCGTAGTGGCCTTTTCACCAGCTTTCTTT. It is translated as CASSVVAFSPAFF.

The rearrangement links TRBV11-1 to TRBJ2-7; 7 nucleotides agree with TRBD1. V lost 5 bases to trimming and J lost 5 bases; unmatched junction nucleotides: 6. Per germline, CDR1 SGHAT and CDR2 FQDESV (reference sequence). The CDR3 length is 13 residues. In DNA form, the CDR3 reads TGTGCCAGCAGCGTGACAGGGTTGAACGAGCAGTACTTC. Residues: CASSVTGLNEQYF.

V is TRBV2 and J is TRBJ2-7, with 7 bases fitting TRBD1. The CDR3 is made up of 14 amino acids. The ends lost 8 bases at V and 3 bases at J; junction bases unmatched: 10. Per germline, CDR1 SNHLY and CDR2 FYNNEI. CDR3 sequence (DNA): TGTGCCAGCCATCAGACAGGGTTGAACTACGAGCAGTACTTC. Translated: CASHQTGLNYEQYF.

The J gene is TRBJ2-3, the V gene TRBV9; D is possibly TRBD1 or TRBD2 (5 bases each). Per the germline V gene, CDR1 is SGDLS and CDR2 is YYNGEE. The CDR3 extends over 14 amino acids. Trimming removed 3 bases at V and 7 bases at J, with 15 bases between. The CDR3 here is CASSGPWDDNTQYF. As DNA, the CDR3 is TGTGCCAGCAGCGGCCCCTGGGACGATAATACGCAGTATTTT.